A single sample is the source of the 30 T cell receptor beta chains below, sequenced in a study of CD8 T cells in Susac syndrome. A quantity of roughly 0.5 to 1 ug RNA underwent reverse transcription using random hexamers. From the immunoSEQ multiplex PCR reads, TCRdb called clonotypes with MiXCR, one entry per CDR3 protein. The sample lists about 210,000 distinct CDR3 sequences; about 95% were seen once. Sequenced sample: CD4+ T cells from PBMCs. These receptors were obtained from a human donor with Susac syndrome.

The chain carries TRBV5-6 and TRBJ2-3, with D perhaps matching TRBD2 (7 bases). Germline CDR1 SGHDT, CDR2 YYEEEE. This CDR3 is built from 16 residues. The V end lost 5 bases, the J end lost 6 bases, and 22 bases lay between the germline ends. CDR3 region: CASSPGWRGLRDTQYF. In DNA form, the CDR3 reads TGTGCCAGCAGTCCTGGGTGGCGGGGGCTCAGGGATACGCAGTATTTT.

This chain uses TRBV12-3 or TRBV12-4 with TRBJ1-2; D gene unclear. The CDR3 has 12 residues. V lost 7 bases, J lost 4 bases, and 10 bases lay in between. The chain's CDR3 is CASNPVGYGYTF. The CDR3 bases are TGTGCCAGCAATCCCGTAGGCTATGGCTACACCTTC.

The DNA for the CDR3 is TGTGCCAGCAGTCCGTATGGGGGGGCCGTTAATTCACCCCTCCACTTT. It yields the protein CASSPYGGAVNSPLHF. V usage is TRBV25-1 and J usage is TRBJ1-6; a possible D gene is TRBD1 (6 bases). This CDR3 is 16 amino acids long. Germline loops: CDR1 MGHDK, CDR2 SYGVNS. V was cut by 5 bases and J by 6 bases, with 17 bases left in between.

The V and J genes are TRBV4-3 and TRBJ2-7, with D perhaps matching TRBD2 (5 bases). This CDR3 region has 14 residues. Germline loops: CDR1 LGHNA, CDR2 YSLEER. The V and J ends lost 3 bases and 5 bases respectively, with 14 bases between them. CDR3 sequence (DNA): TGCGCCAGCAGCCAGCAGATCGGGGTCCACGAGCAGTACTTC. It yields the protein CASSQQIGVHEQYF.

J is TRBJ1-4 and V is TRBV14, with D perhaps matching TRBD1 (6 bases). Germline CDR1 reads SGHDN; CDR2 reads FVKESK. This CDR3 region has 15 residues. The V and J ends lost 2 bases and 8 bases respectively, with 15 bases between them. The CDR3 reads CASSQLGGLEEKLFF. The CDR3 coding sequence is TGTGCCAGCAGCCAATTAGGGGGGCTGGAAGAAAAACTGTTTTTT.

The V and J genes are TRBV6-5 and TRBJ2-5, with 8 positions matching TRBD1. V trimming: 2 bases; J trimming: 5 bases; junction bases outside the gene matches: 13. This CDR3 contains 17 residues. Germline CDR1 reads MNHEY; CDR2 reads SVGAGI. This CDR3 is CASSYPRTGRGGETQYF. CDR3 sequence (DNA): TGTGCCAGCAGTTACCCGCGGACAGGGCGAGGAGGCGAGACCCAGTACTTC.

The rearrangement uses TRBV3-1 and TRBJ2-7, with 7 bases aligning to TRBD1. After removal of 3 bases from V and 2 bases from J, the junction contained 7 bases not matched to a gene. The CDR3 spans 15 residues. CDR1 LGHDT and CDR2 YNNKEL come from the germline V gene (reference sequence). The CDR3 DNA is TGTGCCAGCAGCCATCTCCGGGACAGACCCTACGAGCAGTACTTC. It translates to CASSHLRDRPYEQYF.

The chain links TRBV29-1 to TRBJ1-1; D is unresolved. The CDR3 covers 13 residues. Germline CDR1 SQVTM, CDR2 ANQGSEA. V gave up 4 bases and J gave up 0 bases, with 9 bases separating them. The CDR3 region is CSVALTVNTEAFF. The CDR3, as DNA: TGCAGCGTTGCACTGACGGTGAACACTGAAGCTTTCTTT.

This chain connects TRBV20-1 to TRBJ1-1; TRBD1 agrees at 7 bases. CDR1 is DFQATT and CDR2 is SNEGSKA in the germline V gene (reference sequence). V shed 0 bases and J 7 bases; nucleotides not matched to a gene: 8. This CDR3 has 14 amino acids. For the CDR3, the DNA is TGCAGTGCTAGAGACCTGCCACAGGGGCTTGAAGCTTTCTTT. Encoded protein: CSARDLPQGLEAFF.

This sequence joins TRBV11-3 and TRBJ2-3, with 7 bases lining up with TRBD1. The CDR3 length is 15 residues. The junction had 9 bases not matched to a gene; V was cut back by 5 bases and J by 4 bases. Germline V gene lookup returns CDR1 SGHNT and CDR2 YENEEA. CDR3 amino acids: CASSRRQGESDTQYF. CDR3 DNA: TGTGCCAGCAGCCGGAGACAGGGAGAGTCAGATACGCAGTATTTT.

Here the CDR3 reads CASSLEANLGTQYF. The CDR3 DNA sequence: TGTGCCAGCAGCTTGGAGGCCAATTTAGGGACCCAGTACTTC. This chain links TRBV5-5 with TRBJ2-5; D is unclear. Per germline, CDR1 SGHKS and CDR2 YYEKEE (reference sequence). The CDR3 is 14 residues long. Trimming took off 0 bases at V and 7 bases at J, with 13 bases between the two ends.

The chain is built from TRBV18 and TRBJ1-5; D is ambiguous. There are 14 residues in the CDR3. The V end was cut by 3 bases, the J end by 3 bases, with 9 bases between. Germline CDR1 is KGHSH and CDR2 is LQKENI. CDR3 region: CASSPNSLNQPQHF. CDR3 in DNA: TGTGCCAGCTCACCGAACAGTCTCAATCAGCCCCAGCATTTT.

The V call is TRBV2, the J call TRBJ2-7; D gene ambiguous. The CDR3 has 12 residues. Per the germline V gene, CDR1 is SNHLY and CDR2 is FYNNEI. V was shortened by 6 bases and J by 3 bases, with 9 bases between the two germline ends. This CDR3 is CASRVSSYEQYF. In nucleotides, the CDR3 is TGTGCCAGCAGGGTGTCCAGCTACGAGCAGTACTTC. Using reference TRBV2 and TRBJ2-7 for the parts outside the CDR3, the full variable domain is EPEVTQTPSHQVTQMGQEVILRCVPISNHLYFYWYRQILGQKVEFLVSFYNNEISEKSEIFDDQFSVERPDGSNFTLKIRSTKLEDSAMYFCASRVSSYEQYFGPGTRLTVT.

CDR3 loop: CASSEYGRGYTF. CDR3 DNA sequence: TGTGCCAGCAGTGAATACGGACGGGGCTACACCTTC. The chain carries TRBV25-1 and TRBJ1-2; D not resolved. Germline-derived CDR1 and CDR2 are MGHDK and SYGVNS. The CDR3 consists of 12 residues. V was cut by 0 bases and J by 8 bases, with 7 bases left in between.

This clonotype was observed a single time. The V and J genes are TRBV28 and TRBJ2-3; D gene uncertain. CDR3 length: 9 amino acids. In germline, CDR1 is MDHEN, CDR2 SYDVKM. The germline V and J ends were trimmed by 10 bases and 5 bases, with 4 bases remaining between them. Here the CDR3 DNA reads TGTGCCACCGGAGATACGCAGTATTTT. It codes for CATGDTQYF.

This chain joins TRBV5-1 and TRBJ2-2; weak D call: TRBD2 (6 bases). V was trimmed by 5 bases and J by 5 bases, leaving 13 bases between them. The CDR3 length is 14 residues. In germline, CDR1 is SGHRS, CDR2 YFSETQ. The CDR3 spells CASRSEGSTGELFF. DNA for the CDR3: TGCGCCAGCAGGTCGGAGGGATCGACCGGGGAGCTGTTTTTT.

This chain links TRBV3-1 with TRBJ2-7; TRBD1 aligns across 7 bases. Germline V gives CDR1 LGHDT, CDR2 YNNKEL (reference sequence). The CDR3 runs 13 residues. Trimming took 4 bases from V and 9 from J; bases not matched to a gene: 9. CDR3 protein: CASSPRDRSGQYF. The CDR3 nucleotides read TGTGCCAGCAGCCCTAGGGACAGATCAGGGCAGTACTTC.

The chain employs TRBV29-1 and TRBJ2-7; a weak D match, TRBD1 (6 bases). Per the germline V gene, CDR1 is SQVTM and CDR2 is ANQGSEA. The CDR3 contains 14 residues. V was cut by 2 bases and J by 3 bases, with 14 bases left in between. The CDR3 DNA reads TGCAGCGTTGAAATAGCAGGGGTTGACTACGAGCAGTACTTC. Its translation: CSVEIAGVDYEQYF.

This sequence joins TRBV9 and TRBJ2-1, with D uncertain. The CDR3 loop spans 16 amino acids. With 4 bases removed from V and 3 bases from J, the gap between germline ends came to 17 bases. CDR1 and CDR2 from the germline V gene are SGDLS and YYNGEE. The CDR3, as DNA: TGTGCCAGCAGCCCCCACAGTGATGGAAACTACAATGAGCAGTTCTTC. It translates to CASSPHSDGNYNEQFF.

The J gene is TRBJ2-5, the V gene TRBV30; 10 positions agree with TRBD2. Germline-derived CDR1 and CDR2 are GTSNPN and SVGIG (reference sequence). The CDR3 contains 14 residues. Trimming at V came to 5 bases and at J to 2 bases, leaving 5 bases not matched to a gene. CDR3 DNA: TGTGCCTGGGATAGCGGGGGGCTTCAAGAGACCCAGTACTTC. Its translation: CAWDSGGLQETQYF.

This sequence joins TRBV5-1 and TRBJ1-1; D is unresolved. Germline loops: CDR1 SGHRS, CDR2 YFSETQ. With 0 bases removed from V and 4 bases from J, the gap between germline ends came to 10 bases. The CDR3 totals 14 residues. CDR3 sequence reads: CASSLDDLGTEAFF. Here the CDR3 DNA reads TGCGCCAGCAGCTTGGACGATCTGGGCACTGAAGCTTTCTTT. The variable domain in full, completed from reference TRBV5-1 and TRBJ1-1, reads KAGVTQTPRYLIKTRGQQVTLSCSPISGHRSVSWYQQTPGQGLQFLFEYFSETQRNKGNFPGRFSGRQFSNSRSEMNVSTLELGDSALYLCASSLDDLGTEAFFGQGTRLTVV.

The chain uses TRBV28 and TRBJ2-1, with 8 bases matching TRBD2. Looked up from germline, CDR1 is MDHEN and CDR2 is SYDVKM. The CDR3 contains 13 residues. Germline trimming cut 6 bases from V and 12 bases from J; bases unmatched to any gene: 10. The CDR3 DNA is TGTGCCAGCAGAGGGACTAGGGGACTCGGGCAGTTCTTC. Protein sequence: CASRGTRGLGQFF.

This sequence joins TRBV7-2 and TRBJ2-7; 9 bases are shared with TRBD2. Germline V gene lookup returns CDR1 SGHTA and CDR2 FQGNSA. V shed 8 bases and J 0 bases; nucleotides not matched to a gene: 5. The CDR3 is 14 residues long. This chain's CDR3 is CASGGLASSYEQYF. CDR3 DNA: TGTGCCAGCGGCGGACTAGCGAGCTCCTACGAGCAGTACTTC. Full variable domain (rest looked up from reference TRBV7-2 and TRBJ2-7): GAGVSQSPSNKVTEKGKDVELRCDPISGHTALYWYRQSLGQGLEFLIYFQGNSAPDKSGLPSDRFSAERTGGSVSTLTIQRTQQEDSAVYLCASGGLASSYEQYFGPGTRLTVT.

This clonotype appeared a single time. V and J are TRBV5-1 and TRBJ2-1; no definite D call. V lost 4 bases and J 4 bases, leaving 12 bases between the germline ends. The CDR3 contains 14 residues. The germline gives CDR1 SGHRS, CDR2 YFSETQ. CDR3 nucleotides: TGCGCCAGCAGCCCGCGGACCGCATACAATGAGCAGTTCTTC. As protein: CASSPRTAYNEQFF.

The CDR3 here is CASSSRTGGGETQYF. CDR3 nucleotide sequence: TGTGCCAGTAGTTCGCGGACAGGGGGCGGAGAGACCCAGTACTTC. The chain joins TRBV19 to TRBJ2-5, with TRBD1 matching over 11 bases. Germline assignment: CDR1 LNHDA and CDR2 SQIVND (reference sequence). This CDR3 contains 15 residues. The junction had 6 bases not matched to a gene; V was cut back by 5 bases and J by 4 bases.

The chain uses TRBV20-1 and TRBJ1-3, with a weak D call TRBD1 (5 bases). Deletions cut 6 bases from V and 4 bases from J, with 16 bases between. CDR3 size: 14 residues. CDR1 is DFQATT and CDR2 is SNEGSKA in the germline V gene (reference sequence). The CDR3: CSAKGPGKGNTIYF. The CDR3 DNA sequence: TGCAGTGCCAAGGGGCCAGGGAAAGGAAACACCATATATTTT.

The gene calls are TRBV4-2 and TRBJ1-4; 9 bases line up with TRBD1. Germline V gives CDR1 LGHNA, CDR2 YNFKEQ. Trimming at V came to 0 bases and at J to 2 bases, leaving 1 base not matched to a gene. The CDR3 sequence is 16 residues long. CDR3 in DNA: TGTGCCAGCAGCCAAGAACAGGGGGCCACTAATGAAAAACTGTTTTTT. It specifies CASSQEQGATNEKLFF.

The chain has TRBV7-2 and TRBJ2-1; TRBD2 is a possible D gene (7 bases). The CDR3 covers 13 residues. Germline V gene sequence: CDR1 SGHTA, CDR2 FQGNSA. Trimming stripped 8 bases from V and 3 bases from J, with 11 bases between. The CDR3 sequence is CASRGAVYNEQFF. The CDR3 coding sequence is TGTGCCAGCCGGGGGGCCGTCTACAATGAGCAGTTCTTC.

The V call is TRBV28, the J call TRBJ2-5; D remains unclear. The germline V and J ends were trimmed by 4 bases and 6 bases, with 12 bases remaining between them. This CDR3 contains 13 residues. Germline V lookup: CDR1 MDHEN, CDR2 SYDVKM. Here the CDR3 reads CASSSGPLQTQYF. The CDR3 DNA follows: TGTGCCAGCAGTTCCGGGCCTCTCCAGACCCAGTACTTC.

The gene calls are TRBV12-5 and TRBJ1-5, with D hard to call. This CDR3 contains 11 residues. Trimming took 4 bases from V and 5 from J, leaving 3 bases between them. Germline assignment: CDR1 LGHNT and CDR2 FRNRAP. The CDR3, as DNA: TGTGCTAGTGGTTCGGATCAGCCCCAGCATTTT. It codes for CASGSDQPQHF. Variable domain in full (rest from reference TRBV12-5 and TRBJ1-5): DARVTQTPRHKVTEMGQEVTMRCQPILGHNTVFWYRQTMMQGLELLAYFRNRAPLDDSGMPKDRFSAEMPDATLATLKIQPSEPRDSAVYFCASGSDQPQHFGDGTRLSIL.